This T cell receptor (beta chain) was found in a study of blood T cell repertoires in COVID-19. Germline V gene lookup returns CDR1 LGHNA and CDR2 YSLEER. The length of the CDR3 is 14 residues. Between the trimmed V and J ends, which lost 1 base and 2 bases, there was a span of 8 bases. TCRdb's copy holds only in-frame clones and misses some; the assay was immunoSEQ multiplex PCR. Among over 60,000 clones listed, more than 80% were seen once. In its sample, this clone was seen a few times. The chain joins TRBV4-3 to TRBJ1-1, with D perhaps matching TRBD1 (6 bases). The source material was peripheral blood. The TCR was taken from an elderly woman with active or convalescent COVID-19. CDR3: CASSQVQGNTEAFF. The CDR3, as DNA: TGCGCCAGCAGCCAAGTACAGGGTAACACTGAAGCTTTCTTT.